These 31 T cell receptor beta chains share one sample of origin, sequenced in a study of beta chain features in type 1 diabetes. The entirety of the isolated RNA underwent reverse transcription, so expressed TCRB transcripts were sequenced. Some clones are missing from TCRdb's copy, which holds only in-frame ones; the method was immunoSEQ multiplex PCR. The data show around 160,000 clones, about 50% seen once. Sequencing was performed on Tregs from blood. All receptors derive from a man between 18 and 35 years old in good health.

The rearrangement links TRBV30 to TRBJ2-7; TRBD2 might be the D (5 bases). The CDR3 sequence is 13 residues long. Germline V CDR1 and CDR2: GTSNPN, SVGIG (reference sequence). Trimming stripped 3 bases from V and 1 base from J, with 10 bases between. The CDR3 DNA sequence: TGTGCCTGGAGCACGGGGTTATCCTACGAGCAGTACTTC. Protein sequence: CAWSTGLSYEQYF. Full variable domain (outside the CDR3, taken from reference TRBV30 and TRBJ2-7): SQTIHQWPATLVQPVGSPLSLECTVEGTSNPNLYWYRQAAGRGLQLLFYSVGIGQISSEVPQNLSASRPQDRQFILSSKKLLLSDSGFYLCAWSTGLSYEQYFGPGTRLTVT.

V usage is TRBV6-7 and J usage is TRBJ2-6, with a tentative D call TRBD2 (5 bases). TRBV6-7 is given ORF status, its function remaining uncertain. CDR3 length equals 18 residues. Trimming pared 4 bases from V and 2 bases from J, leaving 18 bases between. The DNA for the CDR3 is TGTGCCAGCAGTTCCCCTGTCCAGCGACTACCTGGGGCCAACGTCCTGACTTTC. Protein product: CASSSPVQRLPGANVLTF.

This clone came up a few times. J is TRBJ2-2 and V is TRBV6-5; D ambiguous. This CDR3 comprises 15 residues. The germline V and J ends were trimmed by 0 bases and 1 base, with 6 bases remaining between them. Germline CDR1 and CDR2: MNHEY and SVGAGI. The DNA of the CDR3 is TGTGCCAGCAGTTACTCGTATCGGAACACCGGGGAGCTGTTTTTT. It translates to CASSYSYRNTGELFF.

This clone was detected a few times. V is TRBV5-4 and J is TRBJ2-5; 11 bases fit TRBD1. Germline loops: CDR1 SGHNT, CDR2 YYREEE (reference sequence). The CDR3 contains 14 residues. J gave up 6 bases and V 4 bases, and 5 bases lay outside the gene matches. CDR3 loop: CASSPDRGQKTQYF. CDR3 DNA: TGTGCCAGCAGCCCGGACAGGGGGCAAAAGACCCAGTACTTC.

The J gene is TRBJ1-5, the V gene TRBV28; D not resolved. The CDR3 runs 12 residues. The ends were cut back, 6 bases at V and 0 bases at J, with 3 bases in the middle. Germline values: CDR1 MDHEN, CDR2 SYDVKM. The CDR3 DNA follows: TGTGCCAGCAGATATAGCAATCAGCCCCAGCATTTT. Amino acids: CASRYSNQPQHF.

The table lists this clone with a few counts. CDR3 nucleotides: TGTGCCGGCTCGACAGGGTTCCATGGCTACACCTTC. It specifies CAGSTGFHGYTF. This chain links TRBV10-3 with TRBJ1-2; the match to TRBD1 covers 7 bases. The CDR3 length is 12 residues. With V trimmed by 11 bases and J by 6 bases, 9 bases remained unmatched. Germline V gene sequence: CDR1 ENHRY, CDR2 SYGVKD.

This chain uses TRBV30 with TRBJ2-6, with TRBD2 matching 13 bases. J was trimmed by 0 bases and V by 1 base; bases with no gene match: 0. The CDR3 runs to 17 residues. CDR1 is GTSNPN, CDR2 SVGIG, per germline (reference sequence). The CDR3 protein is CAWSGTSGSSGANVLTF. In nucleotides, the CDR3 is TGTGCCTGGAGTGGGACTAGCGGGAGCTCTGGGGCCAACGTCCTGACTTTC. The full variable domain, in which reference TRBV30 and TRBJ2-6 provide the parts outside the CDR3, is SQTIHQWPATLVQPVGSPLSLECTVEGTSNPNLYWYRQAAGRGLQLLFYSVGIGQISSEVPQNLSASRPQDRQFILSSKKLLLSDSGFYLCAWSGTSGSSGANVLTFGAGSRLTVL.

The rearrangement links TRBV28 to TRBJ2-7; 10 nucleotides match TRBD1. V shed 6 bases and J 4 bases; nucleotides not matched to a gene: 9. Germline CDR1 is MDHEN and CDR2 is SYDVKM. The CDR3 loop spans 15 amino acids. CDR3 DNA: TGTGCCAGCAGCCCTCAGACAGGGGGCCGTTACGAGCAGTACTTC. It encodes CASSPQTGGRYEQYF.

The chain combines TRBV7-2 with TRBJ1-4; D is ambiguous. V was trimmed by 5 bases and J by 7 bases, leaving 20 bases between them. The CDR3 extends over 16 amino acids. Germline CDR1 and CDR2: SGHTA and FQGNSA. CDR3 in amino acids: CASSPSPDLWSEKLFF. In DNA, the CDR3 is TGTGCCAGCAGCCCTTCCCCAGACCTCTGGAGTGAAAAACTGTTTTTT.

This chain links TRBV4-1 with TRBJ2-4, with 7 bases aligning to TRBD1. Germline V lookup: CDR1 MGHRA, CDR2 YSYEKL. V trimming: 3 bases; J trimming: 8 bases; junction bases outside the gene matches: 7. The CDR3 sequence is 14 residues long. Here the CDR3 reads CASSHRTGVDIQYF. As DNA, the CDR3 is TGCGCCAGCAGCCACCGGACAGGCGTCGACATTCAGTACTTC.

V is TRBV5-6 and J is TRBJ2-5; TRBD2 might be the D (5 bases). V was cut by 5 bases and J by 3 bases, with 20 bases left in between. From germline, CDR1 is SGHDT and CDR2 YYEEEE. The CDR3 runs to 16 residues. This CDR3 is CASRQDPTGNEETQYF. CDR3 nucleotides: TGTGCCAGCAGACAAGACCCGACCGGGAATGAAGAGACCCAGTACTTC.

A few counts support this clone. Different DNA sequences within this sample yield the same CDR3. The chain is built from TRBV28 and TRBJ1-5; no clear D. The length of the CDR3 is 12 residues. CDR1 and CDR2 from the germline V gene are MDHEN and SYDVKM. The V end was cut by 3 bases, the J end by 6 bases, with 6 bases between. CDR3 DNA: TGTGCCAGCAGTTTTTTCGGTCAGCCCCAGCATTTT. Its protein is CASSFFGQPQHF.

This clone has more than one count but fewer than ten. The CDR3 DNA follows: TGTGCCAGTACACTTAATCGGCGGGCAGCTGATACGCAGTATTTT. Protein: CASTLNRRAADTQYF. The chain recombines TRBV28 with TRBJ2-3; the D gene is possibly TRBD2 (5 bases). The germline V and J ends were trimmed by 9 bases and 6 bases, with 22 bases remaining between them. Germline assignment: CDR1 MDHEN and CDR2 SYDVKM. This CDR3 contains 15 residues.

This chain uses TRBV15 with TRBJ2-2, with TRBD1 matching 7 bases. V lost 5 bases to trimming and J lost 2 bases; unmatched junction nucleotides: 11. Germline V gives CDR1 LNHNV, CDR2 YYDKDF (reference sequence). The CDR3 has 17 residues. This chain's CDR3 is CATSPAVGTANTGELFF. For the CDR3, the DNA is TGTGCCACCAGCCCGGCGGTGGGGACAGCAAACACCGGGGAGCTGTTTTTT.

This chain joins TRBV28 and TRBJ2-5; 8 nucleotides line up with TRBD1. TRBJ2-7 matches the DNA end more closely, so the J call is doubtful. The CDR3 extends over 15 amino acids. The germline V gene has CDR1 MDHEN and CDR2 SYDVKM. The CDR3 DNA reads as TGTGCCAGCAGTGGGCCGGGACAGGCTGACTACGAGCAGTACTTC. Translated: CASSGPGQADYEQYF.

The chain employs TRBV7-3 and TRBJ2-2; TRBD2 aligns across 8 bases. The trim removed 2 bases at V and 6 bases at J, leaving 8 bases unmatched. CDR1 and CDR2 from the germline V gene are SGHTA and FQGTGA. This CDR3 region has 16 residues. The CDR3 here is CASSLLAPGGAGELFF. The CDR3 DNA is TGTGCCAGCAGCTTACTGGCCCCGGGGGGGGCCGGGGAGCTGTTTTTT.

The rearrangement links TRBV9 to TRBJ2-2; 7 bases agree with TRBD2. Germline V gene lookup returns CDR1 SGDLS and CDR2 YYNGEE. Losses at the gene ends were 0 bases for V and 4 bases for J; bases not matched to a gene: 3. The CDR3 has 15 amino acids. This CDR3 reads CASSVGAGVTGELFF. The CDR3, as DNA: TGTGCCAGCAGCGTAGGGGCGGGAGTCACCGGGGAGCTGTTTTTT. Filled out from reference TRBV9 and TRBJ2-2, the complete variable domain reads DSGVTQTPKHLITATGQRVTLRCSPRSGDLSVYWYQQSLDQGLQFLIQYYNGEERAKGNILERFSAQQFPDLHSELNLSSLELGDSALYFCASSVGAGVTGELFFGEGSRLTVL.

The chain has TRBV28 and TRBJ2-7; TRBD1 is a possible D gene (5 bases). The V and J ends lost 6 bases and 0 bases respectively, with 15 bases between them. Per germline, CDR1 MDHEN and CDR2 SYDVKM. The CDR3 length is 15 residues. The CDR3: CASSTSGQGSYEQYF. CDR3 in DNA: TGTGCCAGCAGCACCTCAGGCCAGGGCTCCTACGAGCAGTACTTC. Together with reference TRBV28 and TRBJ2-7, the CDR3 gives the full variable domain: DVKVTQSSRYLVKRTGEKVFLECVQDMDHENMFWYRQDPGLGLRLIYFSYDVKMKEKGDIPEGYSVSREKKERFSLILESASTNQTSMYLCASSTSGQGSYEQYFGPGTRLTVT.

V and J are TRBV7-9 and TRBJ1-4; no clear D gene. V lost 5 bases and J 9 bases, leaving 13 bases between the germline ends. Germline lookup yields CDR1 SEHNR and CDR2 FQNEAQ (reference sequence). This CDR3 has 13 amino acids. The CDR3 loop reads CASSVRDPKKLFF. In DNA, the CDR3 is TGTGCCAGCAGCGTCCGGGATCCAAAAAAACTGTTTTTT.

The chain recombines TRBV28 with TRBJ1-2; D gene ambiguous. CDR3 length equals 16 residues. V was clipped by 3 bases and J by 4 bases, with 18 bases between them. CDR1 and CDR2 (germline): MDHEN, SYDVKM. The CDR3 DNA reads TGTGCCAGCAGTTTCGTAAGGAGACCGTCGTTCTATGGCTACACCTTC. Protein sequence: CASSFVRRPSFYGYTF.

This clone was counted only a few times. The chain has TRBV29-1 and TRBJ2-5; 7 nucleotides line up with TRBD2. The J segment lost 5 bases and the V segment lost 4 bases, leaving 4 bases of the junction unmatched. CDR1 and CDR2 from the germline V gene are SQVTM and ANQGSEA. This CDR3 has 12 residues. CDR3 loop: CSVGGGTETQYF. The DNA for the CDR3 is TGCAGCGTTGGGGGGGGAACGGAGACCCAGTACTTC.

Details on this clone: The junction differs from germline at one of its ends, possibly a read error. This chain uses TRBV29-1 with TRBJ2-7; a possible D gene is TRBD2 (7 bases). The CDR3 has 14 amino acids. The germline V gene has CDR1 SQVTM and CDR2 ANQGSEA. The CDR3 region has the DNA TGCAGCGTTAGGGGCGGGAGTACAGGGATCGAGCGGTACTTC. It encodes CSVRGGSTGIERYF.

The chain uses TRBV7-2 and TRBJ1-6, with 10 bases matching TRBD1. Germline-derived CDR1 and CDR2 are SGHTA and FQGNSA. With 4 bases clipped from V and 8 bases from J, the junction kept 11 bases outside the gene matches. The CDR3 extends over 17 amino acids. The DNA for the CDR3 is TGTGCCAGCAGCTCGATCGCCGGGACAGGGGTTGATTCACCCCTCCACTTT. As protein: CASSSIAGTGVDSPLHF.

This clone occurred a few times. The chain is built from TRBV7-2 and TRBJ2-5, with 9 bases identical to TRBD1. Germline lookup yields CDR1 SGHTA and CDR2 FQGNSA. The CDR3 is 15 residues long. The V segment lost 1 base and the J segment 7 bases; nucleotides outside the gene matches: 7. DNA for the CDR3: TGTGCCAGCAGCTTAGATCCGGGACAGGGACGGACCCAGTACTTC. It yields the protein CASSLDPGQGRTQYF.

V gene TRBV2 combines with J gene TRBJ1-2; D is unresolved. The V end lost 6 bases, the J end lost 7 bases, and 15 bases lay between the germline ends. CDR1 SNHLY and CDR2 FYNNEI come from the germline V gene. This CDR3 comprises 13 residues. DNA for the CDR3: TGTGCCAGCAGGGAAACTCCACAGTCTGGCTACACCTTC. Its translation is CASRETPQSGYTF.

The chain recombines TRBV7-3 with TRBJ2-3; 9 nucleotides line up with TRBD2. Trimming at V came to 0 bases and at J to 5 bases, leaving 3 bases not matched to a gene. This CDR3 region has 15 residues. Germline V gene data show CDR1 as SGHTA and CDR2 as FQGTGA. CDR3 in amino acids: CASSLTAGGLDTQYF. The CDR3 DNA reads TGTGCCAGCAGCTTAACAGCGGGGGGCTTAGATACGCAGTATTTT.

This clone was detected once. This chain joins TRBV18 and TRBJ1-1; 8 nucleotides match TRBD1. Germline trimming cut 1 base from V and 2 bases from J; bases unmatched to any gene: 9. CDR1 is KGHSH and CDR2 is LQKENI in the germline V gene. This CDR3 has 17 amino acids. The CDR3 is CASSPLRKGTGNTEAFF. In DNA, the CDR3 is TGTGCCAGCTCACCACTCCGTAAAGGGACAGGAAACACTGAAGCTTTCTTT.

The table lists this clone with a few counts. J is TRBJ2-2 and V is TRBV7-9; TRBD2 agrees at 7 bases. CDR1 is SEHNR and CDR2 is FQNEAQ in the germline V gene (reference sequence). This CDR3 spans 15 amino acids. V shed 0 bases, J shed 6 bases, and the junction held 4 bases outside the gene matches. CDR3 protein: CASSLAGGPPGELFF. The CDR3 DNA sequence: TGTGCCAGCAGCTTAGCGGGAGGGCCCCCCGGGGAGCTGTTTTTT.

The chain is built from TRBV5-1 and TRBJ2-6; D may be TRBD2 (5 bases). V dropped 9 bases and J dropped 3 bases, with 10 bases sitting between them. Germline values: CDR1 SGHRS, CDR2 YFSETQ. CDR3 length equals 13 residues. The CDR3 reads CATSRGGANVLTF. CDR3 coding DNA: TGCGCCACCTCACGGGGTGGGGCCAACGTCCTGACTTTC.

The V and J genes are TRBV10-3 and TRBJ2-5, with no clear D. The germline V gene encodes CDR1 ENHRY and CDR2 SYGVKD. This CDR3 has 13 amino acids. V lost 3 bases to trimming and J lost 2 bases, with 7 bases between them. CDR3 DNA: TGTGCCATCAGTGACGACTCTCAAGAGACCCAGTACTTC. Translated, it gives CAISDDSQETQYF.

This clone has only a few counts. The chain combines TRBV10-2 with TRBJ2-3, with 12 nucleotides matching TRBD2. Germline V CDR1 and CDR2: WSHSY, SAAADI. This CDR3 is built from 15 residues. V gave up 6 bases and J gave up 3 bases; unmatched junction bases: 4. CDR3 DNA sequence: TGCGCCAGCAGCGGACTAGCGGGACAGACAGATACGCAGTATTTT. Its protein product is CASSGLAGQTDTQYF.